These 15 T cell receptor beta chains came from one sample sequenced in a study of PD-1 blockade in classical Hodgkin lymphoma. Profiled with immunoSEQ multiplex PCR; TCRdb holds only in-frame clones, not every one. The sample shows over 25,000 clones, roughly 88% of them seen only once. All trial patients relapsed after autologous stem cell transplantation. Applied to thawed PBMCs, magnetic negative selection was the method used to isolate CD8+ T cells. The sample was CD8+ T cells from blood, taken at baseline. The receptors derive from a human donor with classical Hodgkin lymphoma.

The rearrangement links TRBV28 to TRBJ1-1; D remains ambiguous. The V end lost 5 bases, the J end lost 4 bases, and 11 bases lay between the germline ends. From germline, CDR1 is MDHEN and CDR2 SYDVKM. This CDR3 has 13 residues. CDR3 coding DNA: TGTGCCAGCAGTCTTGACTGGTTCACTGAAGCTTTCTTT. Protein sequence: CASSLDWFTEAFF.

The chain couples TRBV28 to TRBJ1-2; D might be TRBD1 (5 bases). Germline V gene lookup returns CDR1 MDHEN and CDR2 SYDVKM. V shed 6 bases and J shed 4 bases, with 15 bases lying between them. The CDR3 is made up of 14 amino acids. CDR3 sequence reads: CASRMGTSRYGYTF. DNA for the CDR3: TGTGCCAGCAGGATGGGGACTTCCCGCTATGGCTACACCTTC.

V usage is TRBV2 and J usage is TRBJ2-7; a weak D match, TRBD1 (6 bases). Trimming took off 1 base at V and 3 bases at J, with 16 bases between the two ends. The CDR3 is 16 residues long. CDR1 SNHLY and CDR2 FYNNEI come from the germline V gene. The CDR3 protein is CASSEGFQGSGYEQYF. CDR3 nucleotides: TGTGCCAGCAGTGAAGGTTTCCAGGGGTCGGGCTACGAGCAGTACTTC.

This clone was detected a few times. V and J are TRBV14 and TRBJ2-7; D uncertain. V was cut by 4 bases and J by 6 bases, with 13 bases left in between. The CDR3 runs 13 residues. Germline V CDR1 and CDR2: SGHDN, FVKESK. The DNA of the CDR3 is TGTGCCAGCAGCCGTGCCGGGCTACGCGAGCAGTACTTC. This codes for CASSRAGLREQYF.

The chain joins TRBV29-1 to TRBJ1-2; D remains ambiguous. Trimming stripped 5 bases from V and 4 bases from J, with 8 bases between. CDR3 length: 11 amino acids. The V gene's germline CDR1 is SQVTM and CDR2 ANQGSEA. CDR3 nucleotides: TGCAGCGTTCCGGAGGGCTATGGCTACACCTTC. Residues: CSVPEGYGYTF.

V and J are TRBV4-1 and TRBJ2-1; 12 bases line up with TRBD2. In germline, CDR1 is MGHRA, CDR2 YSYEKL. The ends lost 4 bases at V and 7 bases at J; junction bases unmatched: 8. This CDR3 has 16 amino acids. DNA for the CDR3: TGCGCCAGCAGCCTAGGATGGGGACTAGCGGGTAATGAGCAGTTCTTC. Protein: CASSLGWGLAGNEQFF.

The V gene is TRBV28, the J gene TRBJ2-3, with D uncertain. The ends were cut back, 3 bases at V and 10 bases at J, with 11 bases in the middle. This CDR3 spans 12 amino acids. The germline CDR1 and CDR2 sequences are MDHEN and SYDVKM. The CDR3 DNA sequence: TGTGCCAGCAGTTTTTCCGAAGTTCCGCAGTATTTT. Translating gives CASSFSEVPQYF.

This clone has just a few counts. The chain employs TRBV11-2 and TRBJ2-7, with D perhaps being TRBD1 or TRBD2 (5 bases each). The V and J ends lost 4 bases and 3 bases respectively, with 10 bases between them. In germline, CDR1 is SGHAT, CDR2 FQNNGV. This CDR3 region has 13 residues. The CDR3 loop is CASSSRGGYEQYF. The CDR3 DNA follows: TGTGCCAGCAGCTCGCGTGGGGGCTACGAGCAGTACTTC.

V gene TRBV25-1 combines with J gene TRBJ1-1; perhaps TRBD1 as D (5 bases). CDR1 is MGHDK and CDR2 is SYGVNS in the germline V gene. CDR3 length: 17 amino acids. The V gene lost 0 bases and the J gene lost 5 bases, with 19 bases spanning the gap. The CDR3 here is CASSEYQRGWRATEAFF. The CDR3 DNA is TGTGCCAGCAGTGAATATCAGAGGGGCTGGAGGGCGACTGAAGCTTTCTTT.

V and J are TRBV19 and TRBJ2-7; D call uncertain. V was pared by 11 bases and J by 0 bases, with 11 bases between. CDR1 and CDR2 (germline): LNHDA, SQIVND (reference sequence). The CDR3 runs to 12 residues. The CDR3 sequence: CAQKPSSYEQYF. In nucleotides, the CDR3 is TGTGCCCAAAAGCCGTCCTCCTACGAGCAGTACTTC. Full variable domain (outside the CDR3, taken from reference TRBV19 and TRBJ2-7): DGGITQSPKYLFRKEGQNVTLSCEQNLNHDAMYWYRQDPGQGLRLIYYSQIVNDFQKGDIAEGYSVSREKKESFPLTVTSAQKNPTAFYLCAQKPSSYEQYFGPGTRLTVT.

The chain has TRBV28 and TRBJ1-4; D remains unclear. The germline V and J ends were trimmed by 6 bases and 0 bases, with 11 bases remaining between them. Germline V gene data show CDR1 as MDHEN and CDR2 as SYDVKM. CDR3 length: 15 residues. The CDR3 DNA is TGTGCCAGCAGAAGGAGAGACGCAACTAATGAAAAACTGTTTTTT. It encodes CASRRRDATNEKLFF.

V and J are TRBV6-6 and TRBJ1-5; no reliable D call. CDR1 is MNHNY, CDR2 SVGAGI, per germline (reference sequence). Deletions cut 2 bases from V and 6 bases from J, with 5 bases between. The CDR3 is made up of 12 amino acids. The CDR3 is CASSYEGQPQHF. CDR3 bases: TGTGCCAGCAGTTACGAGGGTCAGCCCCAGCATTTT.

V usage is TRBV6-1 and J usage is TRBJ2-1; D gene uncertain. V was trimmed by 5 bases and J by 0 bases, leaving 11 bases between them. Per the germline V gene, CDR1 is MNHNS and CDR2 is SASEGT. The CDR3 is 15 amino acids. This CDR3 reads CASSFPRSSYNEQFF. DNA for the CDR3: TGTGCCAGCAGTTTTCCCAGGAGCTCCTACAATGAGCAGTTCTTC.

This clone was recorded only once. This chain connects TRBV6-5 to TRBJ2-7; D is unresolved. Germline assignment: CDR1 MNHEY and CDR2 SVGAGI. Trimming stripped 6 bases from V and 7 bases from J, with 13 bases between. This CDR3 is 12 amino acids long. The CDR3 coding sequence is TGTGCCAGCAGCTTACTGACGGGTGAGCAGTACTTC. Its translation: CASSLLTGEQYF.

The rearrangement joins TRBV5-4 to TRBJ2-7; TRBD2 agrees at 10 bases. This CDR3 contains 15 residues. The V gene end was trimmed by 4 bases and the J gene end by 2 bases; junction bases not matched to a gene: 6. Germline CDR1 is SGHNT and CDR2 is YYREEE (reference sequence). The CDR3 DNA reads TGTGCCAGCAGCCCATCGCTAGCGGGGGCCTACGAGCAGTACTTC. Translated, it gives CASSPSLAGAYEQYF.